The 24 T cell receptor beta chains in this list originate from one sample, sequenced in a study of cytomegalovirus exposure and HLA in healthy donors. PCR primers comprised 60 Vbeta and 13 Jbeta primers. TCRdb's copy holds only in-frame clones and misses some; the assay was immunoSEQ multiplex PCR. Of roughly 190,000 clones in the sample, around 86% are singletons; the top ten hold about 10%. Sequenced material: PBMCs. The receptors come from a woman aged 45-59 years in good health and CMV-seropositive.

This chain links TRBV6-6 with TRBJ1-1, with D perhaps TRBD1 (5 bases). Trimming stripped 6 bases from V and 3 bases from J, with 14 bases between. Looked up from germline, CDR1 is MNHNY and CDR2 is SVGAGI (reference sequence). The CDR3 loop spans 14 amino acids. CDR3 region: CASSQKTVHTEAFF. CDR3 nucleotide sequence: TGTGCCAGCAGCCAGAAGACAGTTCACACTGAAGCTTTCTTT.

The rearrangement links TRBV7-2 to TRBJ2-7; 14 bases line up with TRBD2. V was pared by 5 bases and J by 7 bases, with 1 base of the junction left unmatched. CDR1 is SGHTA, CDR2 FQGNSA, per germline. The CDR3 spans 13 residues. The CDR3 is CASSRLAGGEQYF. CDR3 nucleotide sequence: TGTGCCAGCAGCCGACTAGCGGGGGGGGAGCAGTACTTC.

The CDR3 bases are TGCGCCAGCAGCCGAGGGAACAGACAGGGGATCATCGATTCACCCCTCCACTTT. Amino acid sequence: CASSRGNRQGIIDSPLHF. The rearrangement links TRBV4-1 to TRBJ1-6; TRBD1 matches at 8 bases. V lost 4 bases, J lost 8 bases, and 16 bases stayed unmatched. CDR3 length equals 18 residues. Germline CDR1 MGHRA, CDR2 YSYEKL.

In its sample, this clone was seen once. The rearrangement links TRBV28 to TRBJ2-7; 8 bases agree with TRBD1. Germline V gives CDR1 MDHEN, CDR2 SYDVKM. The J segment lost 2 bases and the V segment lost 11 bases, leaving 8 bases of the junction unmatched. The CDR3 covers 13 residues. The DNA of the CDR3 is TGTGCCGTAATACAGGGGGAACCCTACGAGCAGTACTTC. This codes for CAVIQGEPYEQYF.

This clone was counted a few times. V usage is TRBV28 and J usage is TRBJ1-3; D is possibly TRBD1 (5 bases). CDR3 length: 14 amino acids. V lost 3 bases, J lost 4 bases, and 10 bases lay in between. Germline loops: CDR1 MDHEN, CDR2 SYDVKM. The CDR3 is CASSLAGTGNTIYF. For the CDR3, the DNA is TGTGCCAGCAGTTTGGCGGGGACGGGAAACACCATATATTTT.

This chain joins TRBV5-6 and TRBJ2-2, with D possibly matching TRBD2 (7 bases). This CDR3 is built from 15 residues. Trimming removed 4 bases from V and 5 bases from J, with 15 bases in between. Germline assignment: CDR1 SGHDT and CDR2 YYEEEE. CDR3 bases: TGTGCCAGCAGCCGAAAGGGGGGAGGGACCGGGGAGCTGTTTTTT. It yields the protein CASSRKGGGTGELFF.

The chain links TRBV2 to TRBJ1-5; 9 positions agree with TRBD1. J was trimmed by 7 bases and V by 5 bases; bases with no gene match: 9. CDR1 SNHLY and CDR2 FYNNEI come from the germline V gene. This CDR3 is built from 15 residues. The CDR3: CASSKDRGREQPQHF. The CDR3 bases are TGTGCCAGCAGTAAGGACAGGGGTCGTGAACAGCCCCAGCATTTT.

The chain has TRBV29-1 and TRBJ2-5; D might be TRBD2 (5 bases). V lost 7 bases and J 1 base, leaving 13 bases between the germline ends. The CDR3 loop spans 13 amino acids. CDR1 SQVTM and CDR2 ANQGSEA come from the germline V gene. This CDR3 is CSALPTSQETQYF. The CDR3 nucleotides are TGCAGCGCCCTGCCTACTAGCCAAGAGACCCAGTACTTC.

This chain connects TRBV18 to TRBJ1-6; possible D gene TRBD1, 5 bases. Looked up from germline, CDR1 is KGHSH and CDR2 is LQKENI. Trimming left V 3 bases short and J 9 bases short, with 12 bases between. This CDR3 comprises 14 residues. CDR3 loop: CASSPFQGGSPLHF. The CDR3 DNA reads as TGTGCCAGCTCACCGTTCCAGGGAGGTTCACCCCTCCACTTT.

This sequence joins TRBV7-6 and TRBJ1-1; the D is unclear. The CDR3 extends over 13 amino acids. Germline loops: CDR1 SGHVS, CDR2 FNYEAQ. V was shortened by 1 base and J by 3 bases, with 6 bases between the two germline ends. DNA for the CDR3: TGTGCCAGCAGCTTAGGGAGGTACACTGAAGCTTTCTTT. This encodes CASSLGRYTEAFF.

V gene TRBV30 combines with J gene TRBJ1-3, with D unresolved. Germline CDR1 and CDR2: GTSNPN and SVGIG (reference sequence). V lost 0 bases and J 0 bases, leaving 3 bases between the germline ends. There are 13 residues in the CDR3. The CDR3 loop is CAWSVLSGNTIYF. Written as DNA, the CDR3 is TGTGCCTGGAGTGTACTCTCTGGAAACACCATATATTTT.

The chain links TRBV19 to TRBJ2-7; D is undetermined. Germline values: CDR1 LNHDA, CDR2 SQIVND (reference sequence). V was trimmed by 2 bases and J by 2 bases, leaving 7 bases between them. The CDR3 length is 13 residues. CDR3: CASSISQTYEQYF. The CDR3 region has the DNA TGTGCCAGTAGTATAAGTCAGACCTACGAGCAGTACTTC.

The V call is TRBV6-5, the J call TRBJ1-1; D gene unclear. Trimming took 2 bases from V and 5 from J, leaving 12 bases between them. This CDR3 spans 14 amino acids. CDR1 is MNHEY and CDR2 is SVGAGI in the germline V gene. CDR3 amino acids: CASSYPGRVTEAFF. The CDR3 DNA reads as TGTGCCAGCAGTTACCCTGGGAGGGTAACTGAAGCTTTCTTT.

J is TRBJ2-2 and V is TRBV30; D is ambiguous. This CDR3 region has 13 residues. Germline CDR1 is GTSNPN and CDR2 is SVGIG (reference sequence). V lost 2 bases, J lost 3 bases, and 7 bases lay in between. CDR3 region: CAWSRGHTGELFF. CDR3 DNA sequence: TGTGCCTGGAGTCGAGGCCACACCGGGGAGCTGTTTTTT.

The chain combines TRBV7-2 with TRBJ2-1, with TRBD2 matching over 9 bases. Germline loops: CDR1 SGHTA, CDR2 FQGNSA. After removal of 3 bases from V and 4 bases from J, the junction contained 13 bases not matched to a gene. The CDR3 extends over 18 amino acids. The DNA for the CDR3 is TGTGCCAGCAGCTTTCTCCCCGGCGGGGGGGCGGATTACAATGAGCAGTTCTTC. Translation gives CASSFLPGGGADYNEQFF.

The rearrangement joins TRBV9 to TRBJ2-7; the D gene is possibly TRBD2 (7 bases). From germline, CDR1 is SGDLS and CDR2 YYNGEE. The CDR3 is 14 residues long. The V end was cut by 4 bases, the J end by 3 bases, with 14 bases between. In nucleotides, the CDR3 is TGTGCCAGCAGCTCTAAGGGGGGGGTCTACGAGCAGTACTTC. Its translation: CASSSKGGVYEQYF.

DNA for the CDR3: TGTGCCAGCAGCTTGGTACGGGGAGGCTACACCTTC. This codes for CASSLVRGGYTF. The rearrangement links TRBV5-4 to TRBJ1-2, with no clear D. The CDR3 covers 12 residues. Germline V gene sequence: CDR1 SGHNT, CDR2 YYREEE (reference sequence). Trimming removed 0 bases at V and 8 bases at J, with 8 bases between.

The genes are TRBV7-2 and TRBJ2-1; D may be TRBD1 (6 bases). Germline V gene sequence: CDR1 SGHTA, CDR2 FQGNSA. V was pared by 5 bases and J by 14 bases, with 16 bases between. The CDR3 extends over 12 amino acids. The CDR3 protein is CASSPRGQSKFF. CDR3 nucleotides: TGTGCCAGCAGCCCGAGAGGACAGTCCAAGTTCTTC.

The rearrangement joins TRBV30 to TRBJ2-5; TRBD1 matches 8 bases. Germline CDR1 GTSNPN, CDR2 SVGIG (reference sequence). The CDR3 extends over 13 amino acids. The trim removed 3 bases at V and 2 bases at J, leaving 2 bases unmatched. This chain's CDR3 is CAWSGTGQETQYF. The CDR3 DNA reads TGTGCCTGGAGCGGGACAGGACAAGAGACCCAGTACTTC.

This CDR3 is CASRGQGSIDYGYTF. CDR3 bases: TGTGCCAGCAGAGGACAGGGGAGCATTGACTATGGCTACACCTTC. This chain joins TRBV27 and TRBJ1-2, with 9 bases fitting TRBD1. Trimming cost V 6 bases and J 3 bases; bases outside gene matches: 8. This CDR3 comprises 15 residues. From germline, CDR1 is MNHEY and CDR2 SMNVEV (reference sequence).

The CDR3 protein is CASRQAPRGEQFF. CDR3 in DNA: TGTGCCAGCAGACAGGCTCCTAGGGGTGAGCAGTTCTTC. The chain combines TRBV6-5 with TRBJ2-1; weak D call: TRBD1 (5 bases). The CDR3 sequence is 13 residues long. Trimming cost V 6 bases and J 9 bases, with 15 bases left between them. Germline V gene data show CDR1 as MNHEY and CDR2 as SVGAGI.

V is TRBV5-4 and J is TRBJ2-7; a weak D match, TRBD2 (5 bases). The CDR3 sequence is 13 residues long. Germline V gene data show CDR1 as SGHNT and CDR2 as YYREEE (reference sequence). The V end was cut by 6 bases, the J end by 5 bases, with 15 bases between. This CDR3 reads CASTHSAGDEQYF. DNA of the CDR3: TGTGCCAGCACCCATTCGGCCGGGGACGAGCAGTACTTC. The complete variable domain, with remaining parts taken from reference TRBV5-4 and TRBJ2-7, reads ETGVTQSPTHLIKTRGQQVTLRCSSQSGHNTVSWYQQALGQGPQFIFQYYREEENGRGNFPPRFSGLQFPNYSSELNVNALELDDSALYLCASTHSAGDEQYFGPGTRLTVT.

V gene TRBV7-3 combines with J gene TRBJ2-7; the D is unclear. The CDR3 spans 11 residues. V was pared by 3 bases and J by 7 bases, with 7 bases between. Germline CDR1 reads SGHTA; CDR2 reads FQGTGA. The CDR3, as DNA: TGTGCCAGCAGCTTGCACAGTGAGCAGTACTTC. Amino acid sequence: CASSLHSEQYF. The full variable domain, its missing parts supplied by reference TRBV7-3 and TRBJ2-7, is GAGVSQTPSNKVTEKGKYVELRCDPISGHTALYWYRQSLGQGPEFLIYFQGTGAADDSGLPNDRFFAVRPEGSVSTLKIQRTERGDSAVYLCASSLHSEQYFGPGTRLTVT.

The gene calls are TRBV7-9 and TRBJ2-7; 11 nucleotides match TRBD1. Germline V gene data show CDR1 as SEHNR and CDR2 as FQNEAQ (reference sequence). CDR3 length equals 15 residues. The trim removed 6 bases at V and 3 bases at J, leaving 7 bases unmatched. The CDR3 nucleotides are TGTGCCAGCAGTCCTCCGGGACAGGGGGACTACGAGCAGTACTTC. Its protein is CASSPPGQGDYEQYF.